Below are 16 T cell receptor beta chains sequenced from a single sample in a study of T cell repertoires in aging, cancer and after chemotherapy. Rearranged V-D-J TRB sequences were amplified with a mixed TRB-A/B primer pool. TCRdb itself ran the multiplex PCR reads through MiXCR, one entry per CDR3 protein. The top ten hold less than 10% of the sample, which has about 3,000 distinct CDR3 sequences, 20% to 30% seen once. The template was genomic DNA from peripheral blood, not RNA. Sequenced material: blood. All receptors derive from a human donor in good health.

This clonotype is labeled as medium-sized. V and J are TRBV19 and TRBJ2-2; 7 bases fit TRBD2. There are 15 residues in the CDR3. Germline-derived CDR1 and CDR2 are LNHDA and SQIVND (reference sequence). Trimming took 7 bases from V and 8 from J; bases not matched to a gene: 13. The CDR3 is CASTPEGRARGELFF. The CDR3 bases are TGTGCCAGTACCCCCGAGGGGAGGGCGAGAGGGGAGCTGTTTTTT.

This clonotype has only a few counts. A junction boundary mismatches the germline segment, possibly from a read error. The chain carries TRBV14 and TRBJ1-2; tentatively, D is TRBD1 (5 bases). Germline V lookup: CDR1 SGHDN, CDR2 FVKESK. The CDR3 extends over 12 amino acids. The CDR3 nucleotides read TGTGCCAGCAGCCAGGAAGGGGTCATCACCCGCTTC. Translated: CASSQEGVITRF.

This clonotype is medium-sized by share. CDR3 coding DNA: TGTGCCAGCTCACCGACTAGCGGGAGTTACAATGAGCAGTTCTTC. Protein product: CASSPTSGSYNEQFF. This sequence joins TRBV18 and TRBJ2-1, with 12 bases fitting TRBD2. CDR3 length: 15 amino acids. Germline trimming cut 3 bases from V and 4 bases from J; bases unmatched to any gene: 1. Germline V gene sequence: CDR1 KGHSH, CDR2 LQKENI.

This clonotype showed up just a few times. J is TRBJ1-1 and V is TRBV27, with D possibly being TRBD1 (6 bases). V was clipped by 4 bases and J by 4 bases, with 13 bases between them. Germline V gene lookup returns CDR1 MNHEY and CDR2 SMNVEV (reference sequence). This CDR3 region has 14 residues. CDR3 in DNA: TGTGCCAGCAGTTACCAGGGGCTCGGCACTGAAGCTTTCTTT. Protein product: CASSYQGLGTEAFF.

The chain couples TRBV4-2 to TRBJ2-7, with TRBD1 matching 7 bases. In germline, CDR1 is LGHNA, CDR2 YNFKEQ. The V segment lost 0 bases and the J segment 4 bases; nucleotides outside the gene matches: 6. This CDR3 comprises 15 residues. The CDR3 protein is CASSQDLTGMYEQYF. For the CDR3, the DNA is TGTGCCAGCAGCCAAGATTTGACAGGGATGTACGAGCAGTACTTC.

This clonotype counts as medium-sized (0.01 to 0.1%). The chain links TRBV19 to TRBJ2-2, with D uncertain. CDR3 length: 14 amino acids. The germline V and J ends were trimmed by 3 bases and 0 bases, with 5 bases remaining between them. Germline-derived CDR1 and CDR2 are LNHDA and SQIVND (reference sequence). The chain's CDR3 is CASSIGTNTGELFF. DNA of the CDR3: TGTGCCAGTAGTATTGGTACGAACACCGGGGAGCTGTTTTTT.

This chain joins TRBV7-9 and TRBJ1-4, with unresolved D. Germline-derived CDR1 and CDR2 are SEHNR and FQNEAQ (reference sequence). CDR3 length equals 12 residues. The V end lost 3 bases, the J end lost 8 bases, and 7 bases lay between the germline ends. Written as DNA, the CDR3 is TGTGCCAGCAGCTTTGCTGGCGAAAAACTGTTTTTT. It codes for CASSFAGEKLFF.

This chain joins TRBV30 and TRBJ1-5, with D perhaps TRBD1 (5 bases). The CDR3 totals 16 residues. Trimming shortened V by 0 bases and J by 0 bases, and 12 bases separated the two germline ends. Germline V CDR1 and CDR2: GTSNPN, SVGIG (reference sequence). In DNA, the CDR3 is TGTGCCTGGAGTGTTCAGGGAGCAATTAGCAATCAGCCCCAGCATTTT. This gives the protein CAWSVQGAISNQPQHF. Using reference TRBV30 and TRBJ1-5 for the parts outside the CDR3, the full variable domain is SQTIHQWPATLVQPVGSPLSLECTVEGTSNPNLYWYRQAAGRGLQLLFYSVGIGQISSEVPQNLSASRPQDRQFILSSKKLLLSDSGFYLCAWSVQGAISNQPQHFGDGTRLSIL.

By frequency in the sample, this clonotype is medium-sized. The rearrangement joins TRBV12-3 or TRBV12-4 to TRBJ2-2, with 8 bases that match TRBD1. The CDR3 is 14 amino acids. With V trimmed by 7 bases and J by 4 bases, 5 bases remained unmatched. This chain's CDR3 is CASIQGAGTGELFF. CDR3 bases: TGTGCCAGCATCCAGGGGGCCGGCACCGGGGAGCTGTTTTTT.

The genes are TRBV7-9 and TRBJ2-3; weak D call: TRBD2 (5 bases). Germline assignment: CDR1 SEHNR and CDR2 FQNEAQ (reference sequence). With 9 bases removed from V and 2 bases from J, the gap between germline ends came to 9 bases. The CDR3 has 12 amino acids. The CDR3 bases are TGTGCCAGGGGAGAGGTCACAGATACGCAGTATTTT. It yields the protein CARGEVTDTQYF.

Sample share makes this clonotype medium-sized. The CDR3 bases are TGTGCCAGCAGCGCCGTGGGGGGCACCTACGAGCAGTACTTC. Protein: CASSAVGGTYEQYF. The chain couples TRBV11-1 to TRBJ2-7; D tentatively reads TRBD1 or TRBD2 (6 bases each). V was cut by 5 bases and J by 2 bases, with 13 bases left in between. The V gene's germline CDR1 is SGHAT and CDR2 FQDESV (reference sequence). The CDR3 runs to 14 residues.

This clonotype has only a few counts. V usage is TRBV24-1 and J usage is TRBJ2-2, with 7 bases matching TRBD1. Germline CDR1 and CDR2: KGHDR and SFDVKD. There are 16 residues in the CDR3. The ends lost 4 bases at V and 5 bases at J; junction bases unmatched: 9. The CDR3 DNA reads TGTGCCACCAGTGACCCCAGGGGGATTGGGACCGGGGAGCTGTTTTTT. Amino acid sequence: CATSDPRGIGTGELFF.

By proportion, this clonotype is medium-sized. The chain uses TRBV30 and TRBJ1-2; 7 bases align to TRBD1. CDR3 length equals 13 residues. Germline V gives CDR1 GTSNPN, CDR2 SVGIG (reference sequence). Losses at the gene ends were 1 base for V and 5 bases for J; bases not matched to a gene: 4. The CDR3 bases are TGTGCCTGGAGTGCAGGGGGGGATTATGGCTACACCTTC. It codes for CAWSAGGDYGYTF.

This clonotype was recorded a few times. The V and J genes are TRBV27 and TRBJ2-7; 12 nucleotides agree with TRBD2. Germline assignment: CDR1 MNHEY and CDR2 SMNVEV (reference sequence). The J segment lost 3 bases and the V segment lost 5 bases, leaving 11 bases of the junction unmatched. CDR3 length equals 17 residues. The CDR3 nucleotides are TGTGCCAGCAGTCAAGTGCTAGCGGGAGGGCTTATCTACGAGCAGTACTTC. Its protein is CASSQVLAGGLIYEQYF.

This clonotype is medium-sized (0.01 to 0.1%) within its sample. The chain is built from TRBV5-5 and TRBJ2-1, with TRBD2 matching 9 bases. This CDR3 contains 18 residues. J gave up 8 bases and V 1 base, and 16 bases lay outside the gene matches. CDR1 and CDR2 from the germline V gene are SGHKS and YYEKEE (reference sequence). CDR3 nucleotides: TGTGCCAGCAGCTTGAAGGAGACTAGCGGCTATGGGTCCGATGAGCAGTTCTTC. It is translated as CASSLKETSGYGSDEQFF.

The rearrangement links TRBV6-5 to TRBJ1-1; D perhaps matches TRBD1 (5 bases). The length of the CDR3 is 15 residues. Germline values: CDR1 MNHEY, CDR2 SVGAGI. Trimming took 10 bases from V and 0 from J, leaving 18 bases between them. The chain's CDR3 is CATLKPGTLNTEAFF. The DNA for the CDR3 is TGTGCCACCTTAAAACCGGGGACCTTGAACACTGAAGCTTTCTTT.